These 15 T cell receptor beta chains were sequenced from one sample in a study of OX40 agonist ivuxolimab in advanced cancers. Some clones are missing from TCRdb's copy, which holds only in-frame ones; the method was immunoSEQ multiplex PCR. This table has 75,000 to 95,000 clones, 84% appearing once. The material was CD4+ or CD8+ T cells sorted from blood, obtained in a trial of the OX40 agonist ivuxolimab. The receptors originated from an adult with an advanced solid tumor such as melanoma, head and neck, liver or kidney cancer.

The chain is built from TRBV7-2 and TRBJ2-1, with TRBD2 matching 12 bases. The CDR3 is 16 amino acids. The V segment lost 4 bases and the J segment 6 bases; nucleotides outside the gene matches: 7. The germline CDR1 and CDR2 sequences are SGHTA and FQGNSA. CDR3 in amino acids: CASSSKVTSGGNEQFF. CDR3 bases: TGTGCCAGCAGCTCAAAGGTGACTAGCGGGGGCAATGAGCAGTTCTTC.

The chain couples TRBV11-2 to TRBJ2-4; D remains unclear. V gave up 0 bases and J gave up 8 bases, with 8 bases separating them. This CDR3 is built from 13 residues. CDR1 and CDR2 from the germline V gene are SGHAT and FQNNGV. DNA for the CDR3: TGTGCCAGCAGCTTAGATTATGGGGACATTCAGTACTTC. Translating it yields CASSLDYGDIQYF.

The chain has TRBV29-1 and TRBJ2-3; 7 bases line up with TRBD2. Germline lookup yields CDR1 SQVTM and CDR2 ANQGSEA. Trimming at V came to 3 bases and at J to 3 bases, leaving 6 bases not matched to a gene. The CDR3 length is 14 residues. This CDR3 is CSVEGGRGTDTQYF. The CDR3 coding sequence is TGCAGCGTTGAGGGGGGGAGAGGGACAGATACGCAGTATTTT.

The chain has TRBV18 and TRBJ2-6; a possible D gene is TRBD1 (5 bases). Per germline, CDR1 KGHSH and CDR2 LQKENI. This CDR3 has 18 amino acids. The V and J ends lost 3 bases and 4 bases respectively, with 19 bases between them. The CDR3 region has the DNA TGTGCCAGCTCACCCCCCCTCCTAAGCAGGGCCGGGGCCAACGTCCTGACTTTC. Protein sequence: CASSPPLLSRAGANVLTF.

The genes are TRBV7-2 and TRBJ2-1, with D tentatively TRBD2 (5 bases). This CDR3 is 14 amino acids long. The germline V gene has CDR1 SGHTA and CDR2 FQGNSA. Trimming took 5 bases from V and 15 from J, leaving 23 bases between them. This CDR3 reads CASSIRKEGRYTFF. The CDR3 bases are TGTGCCAGCAGCATCCGAAAGGAAGGGAGATACACGTTCTTC.

This clone was observed a few times. V is TRBV7-8 and J is TRBJ2-1; either TRBD1 or TRBD2 may supply D (5 bases each). Trimming took off 3 bases at V and 4 bases at J, with 10 bases between the two ends. Germline V CDR1 and CDR2: SGHVS, FQNEAQ. The CDR3 runs to 14 residues. The CDR3 loop is CASSLGRRYNEQFF. CDR3 sequence (DNA): TGTGCCAGCAGCTTGGGGCGGAGGTACAATGAGCAGTTCTTC.

V gene TRBV15 combines with J gene TRBJ1-5; D gene ambiguous. The germline V gene has CDR1 LNHNV and CDR2 YYDKDF (reference sequence). Trimming pared 0 bases from V and 7 bases from J, leaving 4 bases between. This CDR3 has 12 amino acids. CDR3 bases: TGTGCCACCAGCAGAGATGAACAGCCCCAGCATTTT. Protein product: CATSRDEQPQHF.

V gene TRBV2 combines with J gene TRBJ1-3; TRBD1 agrees at 8 bases. V was pared by 5 bases and J by 2 bases, with 5 bases of the junction left unmatched. This CDR3 spans 15 amino acids. Germline assignment: CDR1 SNHLY and CDR2 FYNNEI. The chain's CDR3 is CASSPRTGPGNTIYF. CDR3 bases: TGTGCCAGCAGTCCTCGGACAGGGCCTGGAAACACCATATATTTT. The complete variable domain, with remaining parts taken from reference TRBV2 and TRBJ1-3, reads EPEVTQTPSHQVTQMGQEVILRCVPISNHLYFYWYRQILGQKVEFLVSFYNNEISEKSEIFDDQFSVERPDGSNFTLKIRSTKLEDSAMYFCASSPRTGPGNTIYFGEGSWLTVV.

The rearrangement uses TRBV21-1 and TRBJ2-1; TRBD2 is the table's D call, not checked against the DNA. TRBV21-1 is deemed a pseudogene. CDR3 length equals 16 residues. The CDR3 loop is CASSRVVSGVHNEQFF. Written as DNA, the CDR3 is TGTGCCAGCAGTAGGGTGGTGTCGGGAGTTCACAATGAGCAGTTCTTC.

V gene TRBV6-5 combines with J gene TRBJ2-1, with D unresolved. The CDR3 contains 15 residues. The V and J ends lost 1 base and 0 bases respectively, with 7 bases between them. CDR1 is MNHEY, CDR2 SVGAGI, per germline. Here the CDR3 DNA reads TGTGCCAGCAGTTACTACGGAGTCTCCTACAATGAGCAGTTCTTC. Amino acid sequence: CASSYYGVSYNEQFF.

The chain employs TRBV7-2 and TRBJ2-5, with 7 bases that match TRBD1. The germline V gene has CDR1 SGHTA and CDR2 FQGNSA. The CDR3 is made up of 14 amino acids. J gave up 7 bases and V 6 bases, and 11 bases lay outside the gene matches. The CDR3 region is CASRSGTDRGTQYF. The CDR3 DNA is TGTGCCAGCAGATCCGGGACAGACCGGGGGACCCAGTACTTC.

This chain joins TRBV19 and TRBJ2-3, with D unclear. The CDR3 has 15 residues. The germline CDR1 and CDR2 sequences are LNHDA and SQIVND (reference sequence). V was clipped by 5 bases and J by 0 bases, with 12 bases between them. The CDR3 region is CASSPAKISTDTQYF. CDR3 bases: TGTGCCAGTAGTCCAGCTAAAATCAGCACAGATACGCAGTATTTT.

The chain joins TRBV7-2 to TRBJ2-2; maybe TRBD1 (6 bases). V lost 5 bases to trimming and J lost 0 bases, with 10 bases between them. CDR3 size: 15 residues. The germline V gene encodes CDR1 SGHTA and CDR2 FQGNSA. The CDR3: CASSHRTANTGELFF. The CDR3 bases are TGTGCCAGCAGCCACCGGACAGCGAACACCGGGGAGCTGTTTTTT.

The rearrangement joins TRBV9 to TRBJ2-1; D might be TRBD2 (6 bases). V was cut by 7 bases and J by 4 bases, with 18 bases left in between. The CDR3 covers 15 residues. Germline V CDR1 and CDR2: SGDLS, YYNGEE. The CDR3 here is CASGRSGGTYNEQFF. Written as DNA, the CDR3 is TGTGCCAGCGGGAGGTCGGGTGGCACTTACAATGAGCAGTTCTTC.

This clone occurred many times. The genes are TRBV5-6 and TRBJ1-3; D is uncertain. CDR1 SGHDT and CDR2 YYEEEE come from the germline V gene. Deletions cut 0 bases from V and 0 bases from J, with 7 bases between. The CDR3 totals 15 residues. CDR3: CASSLAQVSGNTIYF. The DNA of the CDR3 is TGTGCCAGCAGCTTGGCCCAGGTCTCTGGAAACACCATATATTTT.